These 22 T cell receptor beta chains originate from one sample sequenced in a study of cytomegalovirus exposure and HLA in healthy donors. Vbeta (60) and Jbeta (13) primers were used in the PCR. The table came from immunoSEQ multiplex PCR; TCRdb's copy has only in-frame clones and leaves some out. The sample lists some 190,000 clones, 9.5% occurring once. Sample: PBMCs. The receptors shown here come from a woman aged 30 to 39 in good health and CMV-seropositive.

J is TRBJ2-7 and V is TRBV12-5; D ambiguous. In germline, CDR1 is LGHNT, CDR2 FRNRAP. V lost 4 bases, J lost 7 bases, and 17 bases lay in between. The CDR3 has 14 amino acids. Here the CDR3 DNA reads TGTGCTAGTGGTTCCCAGACACTCTTCTGGGAGCAGTACTTC. Its translation: CASGSQTLFWEQYF. The full variable domain, rest sourced from reference TRBV12-5 and TRBJ2-7, is DARVTQTPRHKVTEMGQEVTMRCQPILGHNTVFWYRQTMMQGLELLAYFRNRAPLDDSGMPKDRFSAEMPDATLATLKIQPSEPRDSAVYFCASGSQTLFWEQYFGPGTRLTVT.

This clone came up a few times. J is TRBJ2-7 and V is TRBV5-6; 7 nucleotides match TRBD2. Germline CDR1 is SGHDT and CDR2 is YYEEEE. With V trimmed by 4 bases and J by 4 bases, 11 bases remained unmatched. This CDR3 has 15 amino acids. CDR3 DNA: TGTGCCAGCAGCCCGGGGGACTACCACTTATACGAGCAGTACTTC. Translation: CASSPGDYHLYEQYF.

The DNA of the CDR3 is TGTGCCAGCAGCTTAAGCGGGACCGCCTACAATGAGCAGTTCTTC. It is translated as CASSLSGTAYNEQFF. The rearrangement links TRBV7-2 to TRBJ2-1; 7 bases agree with TRBD2. V dropped 2 bases and J dropped 2; count of bases not matched to a gene: 3. Germline CDR1 SGHTA, CDR2 FQGNSA. The CDR3 totals 15 residues.

A few counts support this clone. J is TRBJ1-1 and V is TRBV29-1, with 8 bases identical to TRBD1. This CDR3 spans 13 amino acids. CDR1 is SQVTM, CDR2 ANQGSEA, per germline. The V and J ends lost 6 bases and 3 bases, in that order; junction bases with no gene match: 6. The CDR3 protein is CSVGQGADTEAFF. The CDR3, as DNA: TGCAGCGTGGGGCAGGGGGCCGACACTGAAGCTTTCTTT.

This clone was picked up a small number of times. The J gene is TRBJ1-1, the V gene TRBV30; D is perhaps TRBD1 (5 bases). The CDR3 runs 13 residues. The V and J ends lost 2 bases and 4 bases respectively, with 11 bases between them. Germline assignment: CDR1 GTSNPN and CDR2 SVGIG (reference sequence). The CDR3 loop reads CAWSWGRSTEAFF. The CDR3 DNA reads as TGTGCCTGGAGTTGGGGGAGGTCCACTGAAGCTTTCTTT.

This clone was counted only a few times. The rearrangement uses TRBV7-8 and TRBJ2-7; D gene uncertain. The germline gives CDR1 SGHVS, CDR2 FQNEAQ. V lost 5 bases and J 2 bases, leaving 13 bases between the germline ends. The CDR3 sequence is 14 residues long. CDR3 nucleotides: TGTGCCAGCAGCACCGACACCAGTGCCTACGAGCAGTACTTC. Translated: CASSTDTSAYEQYF.

The chain uses TRBV29-1 and TRBJ1-5; 8 bases match TRBD1. In germline, CDR1 is SQVTM, CDR2 ANQGSEA. The CDR3 length is 12 residues. The chain's CDR3 is CGAGGPNQPQHF. The CDR3, as DNA: TGCGGTGCAGGGGGCCCCAATCAGCCCCAGCATTTT.

This clone has a handful of counts. The chain recombines TRBV7-7 with TRBJ2-2; TRBD1 matches at 8 bases. Germline CDR1 is SSHAT and CDR2 is FNYEAQ (reference sequence). The J segment lost 6 bases and the V segment lost 1 base, leaving 4 bases of the junction unmatched. The CDR3 spans 15 residues. The CDR3 loop reads CASSLGRGQAGELFF. The CDR3, as DNA: TGTGCCAGCAGCTTAGGCAGGGGGCAGGCCGGGGAGCTGTTTTTT.

V is TRBV18 and J is TRBJ1-1, with TRBD1 matching over 9 bases. The trim removed 6 bases at V and 5 bases at J, leaving 16 bases unmatched. CDR1 is KGHSH, CDR2 LQKENI, per germline. The CDR3 loop spans 17 amino acids. The CDR3 DNA reads as TGTGCCAGCTCTCCATCCGCACAGGGGGCGCTTAGAACTGAAGCTTTCTTT. Its protein product is CASSPSAQGALRTEAFF.

This clone was picked up a small number of times. Here the CDR3 DNA reads TGTGCCAGCAGTTGGAAGTCAGGGGGCTTCGAGGGCTACACCTTC. Encoded protein: CASSWKSGGFEGYTF. This chain uses TRBV2 with TRBJ1-2; 8 nucleotides agree with TRBD1. CDR1 SNHLY and CDR2 FYNNEI come from the germline V gene. This CDR3 has 15 amino acids. With V trimmed by 5 bases and J by 8 bases, 13 bases remained unmatched.

This chain links TRBV15 with TRBJ2-3, with D tentatively TRBD2 (5 bases). Between the trimmed V and J ends, which lost 4 bases and 0 bases, there was a span of 8 bases. The CDR3 consists of 14 residues. Germline V CDR1 and CDR2: LNHNV, YYDKDF (reference sequence). CDR3 sequence (DNA): TGTGCCACCAGCACCAGCGGTAGCACAGATACGCAGTATTTT. Translation gives CATSTSGSTDTQYF.

This chain links TRBV5-1 with TRBJ2-7; D is perhaps TRBD1 (6 bases). From germline, CDR1 is SGHRS and CDR2 YFSETQ. V lost 7 bases and J lost 2, with 19 bases in between. There are 15 residues in the CDR3. CDR3 in amino acids: CASSTFGTTAYEQYF. DNA of the CDR3: TGCGCCAGCTCCACCTTTGGGACAACGGCCTACGAGCAGTACTTC.

In its sample, this clone was seen a few times. J is TRBJ1-1 and V is TRBV5-4, with 7 bases that match TRBD1. CDR1 and CDR2 (germline): SGHNT, YYREEE (reference sequence). The CDR3 length is 14 residues. Trimming took 4 bases from V and 4 from J; bases not matched to a gene: 7. This chain's CDR3 is CASSPETGITEAFF. The CDR3 DNA sequence: TGTGCCAGCAGCCCCGAGACAGGGATCACTGAAGCTTTCTTT.

This clone was seen more than once but under ten times. The chain carries TRBV29-1 and TRBJ2-4, with a weak D call TRBD2 (5 bases). The CDR3 extends over 17 amino acids. CDR1 SQVTM and CDR2 ANQGSEA come from the germline V gene. V dropped 6 bases and J dropped 1 base, with 22 bases sitting between them. The CDR3 is CSVRSDRRGMAKNIQYF. The CDR3 nucleotides are TGCAGCGTCCGTTCGGACCGTCGAGGGATGGCCAAAAACATTCAGTACTTC.

This chain joins TRBV12-2 and TRBJ2-7; TRBD2 is taken as the D call from the table, unchecked against the DNA. TRBV12-2 is labeled a pseudogene. The CDR3 is made up of 15 amino acids. CDR3 DNA sequence: TGTGCAAGTCGCTTAGGGACGACTAGGTCCAACGAGCAGTACTTC. Its protein is CASRLGTTRSNEQYF.

This clone showed up just a few times. The chain links TRBV6-1 to TRBJ1-2, with a weak D call TRBD1 (5 bases). The CDR3 loop spans 12 amino acids. Germline CDR1 and CDR2: MNHNS and SASEGT. The germline V and J ends were trimmed by 10 bases and 4 bases, with 13 bases remaining between them. The DNA of the CDR3 is TGTGCCACCTGGGGGGGGGTCTATGGCTACACCTTC. Amino acid sequence: CATWGGVYGYTF.

In its sample, this clone was seen a few times. The V and J genes are TRBV12-5 and TRBJ2-7; 7 positions match TRBD1. Germline loops: CDR1 LGHNT, CDR2 FRNRAP. This CDR3 spans 15 amino acids. Losses at the gene ends were 3 bases for V and 5 bases for J; bases not matched to a gene: 10. CDR3 DNA: TGTGCTAGTGGTTTTCAGACAGGGCCGGAGGACGAGCAGTACTTC. Translating it yields CASGFQTGPEDEQYF. The full variable domain, completed using reference TRBV12-5 and TRBJ2-7, is DARVTQTPRHKVTEMGQEVTMRCQPILGHNTVFWYRQTMMQGLELLAYFRNRAPLDDSGMPKDRFSAEMPDATLATLKIQPSEPRDSAVYFCASGFQTGPEDEQYFGPGTRLTVT.

This clone was recorded a few times. The chain carries TRBV19 and TRBJ2-5; 11 nucleotides agree with TRBD2. Germline V lookup: CDR1 LNHDA, CDR2 SQIVND (reference sequence). This CDR3 is 15 amino acids long. J lost 6 bases, V lost 5 bases, and 8 bases had no gene match. In DNA, the CDR3 is TGTGCCAGTAGTCCTATAGCGGGAGGGCCGCAGACCCAGTACTTC. Encoded protein: CASSPIAGGPQTQYF. Drawing the rest from reference TRBV19 and TRBJ2-5, the complete variable domain is DGGITQSPKYLFRKEGQNVTLSCEQNLNHDAMYWYRQDPGQGLRLIYYSQIVNDFQKGDIAEGYSVSREKKESFPLTVTSAQKNPTAFYLCASSPIAGGPQTQYFGPGTRLLVL.

The sample holds a few counts of this clone. The rearrangement links TRBV2 to TRBJ2-7, with a tentative D call TRBD2 (6 bases). There are 13 residues in the CDR3. V lost 9 bases and J lost 2, with 14 bases in between. The V gene's germline CDR1 is SNHLY and CDR2 FYNNEI. CDR3 residues: CASVGGSAYEQYF. CDR3 coding DNA: TGTGCCAGTGTGGGAGGCTCAGCCTACGAGCAGTACTTC.

This clone came up a few times. J is TRBJ2-7 and V is TRBV5-4; 11 bases map to TRBD2. J was trimmed by 4 bases and V by 10 bases; bases with no gene match: 13. There are 15 residues in the CDR3. CDR1 is SGHNT and CDR2 is YYREEE in the germline V gene (reference sequence). CDR3: CASSQPGLAVYEQYF. The CDR3 DNA sequence: TGTGCCTCGTCGCAACCGGGACTAGCGGTATACGAGCAGTACTTC.

This clone was counted only a few times. The J gene is TRBJ2-7, the V gene TRBV21-1; TRBD2, the table's D call, was not compared with the DNA. TRBV21-1 is an annotated pseudogene. The CDR3 has 20 amino acids. CDR3 loop: CASSKPLPPSGALSTYEQYF. The CDR3 bases are TGTGCCAGCAGCAAGCCCCTACCGCCTAGCGGTGCTTTATCCACCTACGAGCAGTACTTC.

The chain links TRBV10-3 to TRBJ1-2; a possible D gene is TRBD1 (5 bases). Per the germline V gene, CDR1 is ENHRY and CDR2 is SYGVKD. V lost 3 bases to trimming and J lost 2 bases, with 7 bases between them. The CDR3 has 13 amino acids. CDR3 region: CAISDPGNYGYTF. CDR3 nucleotides: TGTGCCATCAGTGACCCAGGGAACTATGGCTACACCTTC.